Listed here are 11 T cell receptor beta chains from one sample, sequenced in a study of Ad26.COV2.S vaccination and SARS-CoV-2 variants. Treatment indicated: about 20 received Ad26.COV2.S at low or high dose, single or two shots; roughly five received placebo; per-sample allocation not given. The samples were gathered on day 63 after the first injection of vaccine or placebo. Clones were read by immunoSEQ multiplex PCR, and TCRdb kept only the in-frame ones, dropping some. Among about half a million clones listed, 89% were seen once. This sample comprised peripheral blood, obtained in a trial of Ad26.COV2.S vaccine versus placebo. These receptors came from a person aged 18-60 years who received the Ad26.COV2.S COVID-19 vaccine or a placebo.

This rearrangement joins TRBV18 to TRBJ2-2; D is undetermined. Germline values: CDR1 KGHSH, CDR2 LQKENI. V gave up 2 bases and J gave up 2 bases, with 6 bases separating them. The CDR3 loop spans 14 amino acids. CDR3 amino acids: CASSPWENTGELFF. CDR3 bases: TGTGCCAGCTCACCATGGGAAAACACCGGGGAGCTGTTTTTT.

This clone was found once. The V call is TRBV29-1, the J call TRBJ2-5, with D possibly TRBD2 on 5 matching bases. CDR1 and CDR2 from the germline V gene are SQVTM and ANQGSEA. Trimming took off 2 bases at V and 3 bases at J, with 10 bases between the two ends. The CDR3 contains 13 residues. The CDR3 nucleotides are TGCAGCGTTGAACCCGGGATCAAAGAGACCCAGTACTTC. Translating it yields CSVEPGIKETQYF.

This chain uses TRBV30 with TRBJ2-6; 7 nucleotides agree with TRBD2. V dropped 2 bases and J dropped 0; count of bases not matched to a gene: 10. The CDR3 has 18 residues. The germline V gene encodes CDR1 GTSNPN and CDR2 SVGIG (reference sequence). The CDR3: CAWSSLSGQSSGANVLTF. The CDR3 DNA reads TGTGCCTGGAGTTCCCTTAGCGGGCAGAGCTCTGGGGCCAACGTCCTGACTTTC.

This rearrangement joins TRBV12-3 or TRBV12-4 to TRBJ2-3; D is uncertain. The CDR3 has 10 amino acids. Trimming cost V 8 bases and J 6 bases, with 6 bases left between them. The CDR3 is CASRADTQYF. The CDR3 DNA follows: TGTGCCAGCCGAGCCGATACGCAGTATTTT.

This chain links TRBV6-5 with TRBJ1-2; D is perhaps TRBD1 (5 bases). Trimming left V 7 bases short and J 3 bases short, with 12 bases between. The length of the CDR3 is 13 residues. Germline lookup yields CDR1 MNHEY and CDR2 SVGAGI. In nucleotides, the CDR3 is TGTGCCAGCATACCGGGGGTATACTATGGCTACACCTTC. Its translation: CASIPGVYYGYTF.

This rearrangement joins TRBV3-1 (or the pseudogene TRBV3-2) to TRBJ2-3; 10 bases are shared with TRBD2. Germline V gene data show CDR1 as LGHDT and CDR2 as YNNKEL (reference sequence). The CDR3 length is 17 residues. V shed 4 bases and J 6 bases; nucleotides not matched to a gene: 13. The CDR3 protein is CASSRGPTSGVRDTQYF. The CDR3 bases are TGTGCCAGCAGCCGAGGCCCTACTAGCGGGGTCCGGGATACGCAGTATTTT.

This clone showed up just a few times. The chain couples TRBV4-3 to TRBJ2-7, with 7 positions matching TRBD1. CDR3 length: 15 residues. Trimming took 3 bases from V and 3 from J; bases not matched to a gene: 8. Germline CDR1 is LGHNA and CDR2 is YSLEER. CDR3 residues: CASSQGTERVYEQYF. The CDR3 DNA reads TGCGCCAGCAGCCAGGGGACAGAAAGGGTCTACGAGCAGTACTTC.

V usage is TRBV28 and J usage is TRBJ2-7; TRBD2 aligns across 10 bases. V trimming: 5 bases; J trimming: 1 base; junction bases outside the gene matches: 5. The length of the CDR3 is 15 residues. Germline-derived CDR1 and CDR2 are MDHEN and SYDVKM. The CDR3: CASSLRTSGSYEQYF. For the CDR3, the DNA is TGTGCCAGCAGTCTCAGGACTAGCGGATCCTACGAGCAGTACTTC.

The genes are TRBV7-9 and TRBJ1-2, with unresolved D. Germline V gene lookup returns CDR1 SEHNR and CDR2 FQNEAQ (reference sequence). There are 14 residues in the CDR3. V was clipped by 1 base and J by 1 base, with 7 bases between them. The CDR3: CASSLVQINYGYTF. CDR3 coding DNA: TGTGCCAGCAGCTTAGTACAGATTAACTATGGCTACACCTTC. The variable domain in full, with the rest retrieved from reference TRBV7-9 and TRBJ1-2, is DTGVSQNPRHKITKRGQNVTFRCDPISEHNRLYWYRQTLGQGPEFLTYFQNEAQLEKSRLLSDRFSAERPKGSFSTLEIQRTEQGDSAMYLCASSLVQINYGYTFGSGTRLTVV.

The chain couples TRBV19 to TRBJ1-1; TRBD1 agrees at 8 bases. CDR3 size: 13 residues. Germline V gene data show CDR1 as LNHDA and CDR2 as SQIVND (reference sequence). The junction had 4 bases not matched to a gene; V was cut back by 5 bases and J by 5 bases. Here the CDR3 reads CASSQGARTEAFF. For the CDR3, the DNA is TGTGCCAGTAGTCAGGGGGCCCGAACTGAAGCTTTCTTT.

The rearrangement uses TRBV24-1 and TRBJ2-2, with 7 nucleotides matching TRBD1. V lost 5 bases and J lost 0; bases outside the gene matches: 11. This CDR3 spans 18 amino acids. Germline V gives CDR1 KGHDR, CDR2 SFDVKD. CDR3 region: CATSADIGQATNTGELFF. The CDR3 DNA follows: TGTGCCACCAGTGCCGATATTGGACAGGCGACGAACACCGGGGAGCTGTTTTTT.